The TCR beta chain described here comes from a study of early T cells in non-severe SARS-CoV-2 infection. The study's findings and limits: VDJdb matching skewed toward anti-spike CD8 responses, missing private and CD4 specificities.

CDR1 is LNHDA and CDR2 is SQIVND in the germline V gene (reference sequence). Trimming took 3 bases from V and 2 from J; bases not matched to a gene: 13. CDR3 length: 18 residues. Researchers attached unique molecular identifiers to individual cDNA molecules. MiXCR, applied by TCRdb to the 5' RACE reads, yields one record per CDR3 protein. The sample lists tens of thousands of distinct CDR3 sequences, about 14% occurring once. As regards this clonotype: The antigen is unknown.

The chain has TRBV19 and TRBJ1-5; 7 bases are shared with TRBD1. Sequencing was done on a sample of whole blood. The source of this sequence is an adult who was a healthcare worker with PCR-confirmed SARS-CoV-2 infection or an uninfected control (not recorded which). CDR3 in amino acids: CASSIGQAGGLGNQPQHF. The CDR3 region has the DNA TGTGCCAGTAGTATCGGACAGGCGGGCGGTCTGGGCAATCAGCCCCAGCATTTT.